Following are 27 T cell receptor beta chains from one sample sequenced in a study of CD8+ T cells in alopecia areata. RNA, once extracted, was reverse transcribed into cDNA for use as the sequencing template. Produced via immunoSEQ multiplex PCR; TCRdb's table is partial and in-frame only. This table holds 150,000 to 200,000 clones, roughly 65% found once. As to treatment: oral pan-JAK inhibitor, 5-10 mg twice daily. The starting material was CD4+ T cells sorted from blood, obtained at week 4, from a patient treated with tofacitinib. The receptors derive from a human donor with alopecia areata.

This rearrangement joins TRBV5-1 to TRBJ1-1, with 7 bases fitting TRBD1. Trimming at V came to 4 bases and at J to 1 base, leaving 10 bases not matched to a gene. Germline CDR1 and CDR2: SGHRS and YFSETQ. The CDR3 totals 16 residues. The CDR3 nucleotides read TGCGCCAGCAGCGAGGGTGTTAGGGGGCGGAACACTGAAGCTTTCTTT. Protein sequence: CASSEGVRGRNTEAFF.

The V gene is TRBV5-6, the J gene TRBJ1-2; D possibly corresponds to TRBD1 (5 bases). Deletions cut 1 base from V and 4 bases from J, with 8 bases between. The CDR3 contains 13 residues. Germline CDR1 is SGHDT and CDR2 is YYEEEE. CDR3 region: CASSLRDLYGYTF. The CDR3 DNA reads TGTGCCAGCAGCTTGCGGGACCTCTATGGCTACACCTTC.

The chain couples TRBV30 to TRBJ2-5, with a weak D call TRBD2 (6 bases). The CDR3 runs to 13 residues. Germline CDR1 GTSNPN, CDR2 SVGIG (reference sequence). Deletions cut 4 bases from V and 5 bases from J, with 14 bases between. The CDR3 loop is CAWNPAGWETQYF. CDR3 bases: TGTGCCTGGAACCCGGCGGGATGGGAGACCCAGTACTTC.

The V call is TRBV29-1, the J call TRBJ1-4; 7 bases match TRBD1. J was trimmed by 8 bases and V by 6 bases; bases with no gene match: 9. Germline lookup yields CDR1 SQVTM and CDR2 ANQGSEA. This CDR3 region has 13 residues. DNA for the CDR3: TGCAGCGTCGCTACAGGGGTGGGAGAAAAACTGTTTTTT. Its protein is CSVATGVGEKLFF.

There are a few counts of this clone. The gene calls are TRBV30 and TRBJ2-6; no firm D call. Deletions cut 1 base from V and 0 bases from J, with 13 bases between. CDR1 is GTSNPN and CDR2 is SVGIG in the germline V gene (reference sequence). The CDR3 totals 17 residues. DNA for the CDR3: TGTGCCTGGAGTGGACGTGGGCGGCACTCTGGGGCCAACGTCCTGACTTTC. Protein product: CAWSGRGRHSGANVLTF.

This clone was seen just once. The rearrangement joins TRBV30 to TRBJ1-5; D unclear. This CDR3 is 12 amino acids long. With 8 bases removed from V and 2 bases from J, the gap between germline ends came to 10 bases. Germline V CDR1 and CDR2: GTSNPN, SVGIG (reference sequence). The CDR3: CAVGRGNQPQHF. The CDR3 DNA follows: TGTGCCGTCGGCCGGGGCAATCAGCCCCAGCATTTT.

This chain connects TRBV27 to TRBJ2-1; maybe TRBD1 (6 bases). The CDR3 totals 13 residues. Germline V gene sequence: CDR1 MNHEY, CDR2 SMNVEV (reference sequence). V was cut by 6 bases and J by 8 bases, with 14 bases left in between. This chain's CDR3 is CASRKQGGYEQFF. The CDR3 region has the DNA TGTGCCAGCAGGAAACAGGGCGGGTATGAGCAGTTCTTC.

A note on this clone: This sample includes further DNA sequences coding for the same CDR3. The chain links TRBV20-1 to TRBJ2-3; no clear D gene. Per the germline V gene, CDR1 is DFQATT and CDR2 is SNEGSKA (reference sequence). Between the trimmed V and J ends, which lost 3 bases and 6 bases, there was a span of 7 bases. The CDR3 is made up of 11 amino acids. CDR3 loop: CSARVGDTQYF. CDR3 nucleotides: TGCAGTGCTAGGGTAGGGGATACGCAGTATTTT.

This chain connects TRBV15 to TRBJ1-1; D may be TRBD1 (5 bases). The length of the CDR3 is 13 residues. Germline V CDR1 and CDR2: LNHNV, YYDKDF (reference sequence). V dropped 8 bases and J dropped 1 base, with 11 bases sitting between them. The CDR3, as DNA: TGTGCCACCCGACAGAGCGAGAACACTGAAGCTTTCTTT. This sequence encodes CATRQSENTEAFF.

The chain links TRBV4-2 to TRBJ2-5; 10 bases match TRBD2. J lost 2 bases, V lost 4 bases, and 13 bases had no gene match. Germline loops: CDR1 LGHNA, CDR2 YNFKEQ. The CDR3 runs to 18 residues. CDR3 coding DNA: TGTGCCAGCAGCCCGCGGGTTGTGGTAGCGGGGGGACAAGAGACCCAGTACTTC. This sequence encodes CASSPRVVVAGGQETQYF.

V gene TRBV25-1 combines with J gene TRBJ2-5; TRBD2 is a possible D gene (5 bases). V gave up 3 bases and J gave up 9 bases, with 20 bases separating them. Per germline, CDR1 MGHDK and CDR2 SYGVNS. CDR3 length equals 15 residues. The CDR3 nucleotides are TGTGCCAGCAGTGATTCCGGGAAACCGGTCTCTGCCCAGTACTTC. The encoded protein is CASSDSGKPVSAQYF.

This clone was counted only a few times. The V gene is TRBV30, the J gene TRBJ1-5; D is perhaps TRBD1 (6 bases). The CDR3 contains 15 residues. Trimming removed 3 bases from V and 6 bases from J, with 18 bases in between. The germline CDR1 and CDR2 sequences are GTSNPN and SVGIG (reference sequence). CDR3 sequence (DNA): TGTGCCTGGAGCGGTAAGGGGGGCCGGGGTCAGCCCCAGCATTTT. Amino acids: CAWSGKGGRGQPQHF.

This clone appeared a few times. The V and J genes are TRBV18 and TRBJ1-3; possible D gene TRBD1, 5 bases. There are 16 residues in the CDR3. Per the germline V gene, CDR1 is KGHSH and CDR2 is LQKENI. Trimming removed 2 bases at V and 0 bases at J, with 11 bases between. CDR3 region: CASSPFAGPSGNTIYF. CDR3 DNA: TGTGCCAGCTCACCATTTGCAGGGCCCTCTGGAAACACCATATATTTT.

The chain couples TRBV19 to TRBJ1-6, with D perhaps matching TRBD1 (6 bases). The length of the CDR3 is 16 residues. Germline CDR1 and CDR2: LNHDA and SQIVND (reference sequence). V was cut by 5 bases and J by 8 bases, with 19 bases left in between. CDR3 amino acids: CASSSHGQPGDSPLHF. CDR3 bases: TGTGCCAGTAGTTCCCATGGACAGCCCGGCGATTCACCCCTCCACTTT.

To note about this clone: A single base separates this from a much larger clone, so it may be a read error. CDR3 amino acids: CASSPSTDTQYF. CDR3 bases: TGTGCCAGCAGCCCAAGCACAGATACGCAGTATTTT. The V call is TRBV7-6, the J call TRBJ2-3; D unresolved. Germline CDR1 and CDR2: SGHVS and FNYEAQ. Trimming stripped 5 bases from V and 0 bases from J, with 3 bases between. The CDR3 is 12 amino acids.

The gene calls are TRBV29-1 and TRBJ1-2; possible D gene TRBD1, 5 bases. Trimming removed 5 bases at V and 0 bases at J, with 10 bases between. CDR3 size: 13 residues. CDR1 SQVTM and CDR2 ANQGSEA come from the germline V gene. The CDR3 nucleotides read TGCAGCGTTCGGGGCGCTTCTAACTATGGCTACACCTTC. Encoded protein: CSVRGASNYGYTF.

This chain links TRBV30 with TRBJ1-5; D remains ambiguous. This CDR3 comprises 13 residues. Germline assignment: CDR1 GTSNPN and CDR2 SVGIG (reference sequence). V was pared by 1 base and J by 1 base, with 5 bases between. Written as DNA, the CDR3 is TGTGCCTGGAGTGATGGGAGCAATCAGCCCCAGCATTTT. Protein sequence: CAWSDGSNQPQHF.

This clone has just a few counts. The rearrangement links TRBV29-1 to TRBJ2-5; tentative D call: TRBD2 (6 bases). The CDR3 has 15 amino acids. Germline V gives CDR1 SQVTM, CDR2 ANQGSEA. The germline V and J ends were trimmed by 5 bases and 2 bases, with 18 bases remaining between them. The CDR3 DNA reads TGCAGCGTTATCAGAGGTGGAGGGCGACAAGAGACCCAGTACTTC. It yields the protein CSVIRGGGRQETQYF.

The rearrangement uses TRBV30 and TRBJ2-7; D is tentatively TRBD1 or TRBD2 (5 bases each). The CDR3 sequence is 13 residues long. In germline, CDR1 is GTSNPN, CDR2 SVGIG (reference sequence). Deletions cut 5 bases from V and 6 bases from J, with 17 bases between. CDR3 coding DNA: TGTGCCTGGTACCGGGACCCCCCGGGCGAGCAGTACTTC. Protein: CAWYRDPPGEQYF.

A remark on this clone: Other DNA sequences in this sample translate to the same CDR3. The J gene is TRBJ1-2, the V gene TRBV4-3; 7 nucleotides align to TRBD1. J gave up 8 bases and V 1 base, and 1 base lay outside the gene matches. This CDR3 region has 12 residues. In germline, CDR1 is LGHNA, CDR2 YSLEER. CDR3 region: CASSQAGGGYTF. CDR3 DNA: TGCGCCAGCAGCCAAGCAGGGGGAGGCTACACCTTC.

This clone appeared a single time. V gene TRBV7-2 combines with J gene TRBJ2-7; 7 bases agree with TRBD1. The CDR3 is 15 residues long. Per germline, CDR1 SGHTA and CDR2 FQGNSA. V lost 2 bases, J lost 6 bases, and 10 bases stayed unmatched. CDR3 residues: CASSLNPGGSGEQYF. The CDR3 DNA reads as TGTGCCAGCAGCTTAAATCCAGGGGGATCTGGCGAGCAGTACTTC.

The J gene is TRBJ1-1, the V gene TRBV30, with D unresolved. The V and J ends lost 0 bases and 12 bases respectively, with 11 bases between them. The germline CDR1 and CDR2 sequences are GTSNPN and SVGIG (reference sequence). The CDR3 runs 11 residues. CDR3 region: CAWSVGESTFF. In DNA form, the CDR3 reads TGTGCCTGGAGTGTAGGAGAGTCGACTTTCTTT.

The chain is built from TRBV5-1 and TRBJ2-7; the D gene is possibly TRBD1 (6 bases). The CDR3 has 14 amino acids. V gave up 3 bases and J gave up 5 bases, with 15 bases separating them. Looked up from germline, CDR1 is SGHRS and CDR2 is YFSETQ. In nucleotides, the CDR3 is TGCGCCAGCAGCTCGGGACAAAAAGGGCACGAGCAGTACTTC. Amino acids: CASSSGQKGHEQYF.

The chain links TRBV29-1 to TRBJ1-2; D gene ambiguous. The germline V and J ends were trimmed by 0 bases and 3 bases, with 8 bases remaining between them. Germline V gene sequence: CDR1 SQVTM, CDR2 ANQGSEA. The CDR3 contains 13 residues. The CDR3 nucleotides are TGCAGCGTTGAAGAGGGCGAGTACTATGGCTACACCTTC. It translates to CSVEEGEYYGYTF.

J is TRBJ1-1 and V is TRBV7-3; the match to TRBD1 covers 11 bases. V lost 4 bases, J lost 5 bases, and 3 bases stayed unmatched. CDR1 and CDR2 (germline): SGHTA, FQGTGA. This CDR3 is built from 14 residues. This chain's CDR3 is CASSSGTGGTEAFF. For the CDR3, the DNA is TGTGCCAGCAGCTCGGGGACAGGGGGTACTGAAGCTTTCTTT. Full variable domain (remainder filled in from reference TRBV7-3 and TRBJ1-1): GAGVSQTPSNKVTEKGKYVELRCDPISGHTALYWYRQSLGQGPEFLIYFQGTGAADDSGLPNDRFFAVRPEGSVSTLKIQRTERGDSAVYLCASSSGTGGTEAFFGQGTRLTVV.

The rearrangement joins TRBV11-2 to TRBJ2-5, with 8 bases lining up with TRBD2. The V gene's germline CDR1 is SGHAT and CDR2 FQNNGV. The CDR3 totals 18 residues. Germline trimming cut 5 bases from V and 5 bases from J; bases unmatched to any gene: 19. The CDR3 spells CASSPRVLAVNLRETQYF. DNA for the CDR3: TGTGCCAGCAGCCCCAGGGTACTAGCGGTCAACCTACGGGAGACCCAGTACTTC.

The chain employs TRBV7-9 and TRBJ2-3; D not certain. Between the trimmed V and J ends, which lost 2 bases and 6 bases, there was a span of 6 bases. The CDR3 runs 12 residues. The germline V gene encodes CDR1 SEHNR and CDR2 FQNEAQ (reference sequence). The CDR3 region has the DNA TGTGCCAGCAGCTTAATTGAGGATACGCAGTATTTT. Translating gives CASSLIEDTQYF.